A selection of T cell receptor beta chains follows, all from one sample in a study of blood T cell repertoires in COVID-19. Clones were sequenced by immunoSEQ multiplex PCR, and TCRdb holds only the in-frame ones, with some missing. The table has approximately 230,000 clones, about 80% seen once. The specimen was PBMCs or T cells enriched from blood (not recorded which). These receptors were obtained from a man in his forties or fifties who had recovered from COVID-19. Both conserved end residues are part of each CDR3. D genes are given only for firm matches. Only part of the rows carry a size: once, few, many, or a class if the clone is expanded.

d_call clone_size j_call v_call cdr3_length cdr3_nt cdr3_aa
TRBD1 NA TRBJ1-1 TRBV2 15 TGTGCCAGCAGTGAACAGGGGGCGCTGTTCACTGAAGCTTTCTTT CASSEQGALFTEAFF
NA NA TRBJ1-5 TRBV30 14 TGTGCCTGGAGTGCTAAGGGGAGCAATCAGCCCCAGCATTTT CAWSAKGSNQPQHF
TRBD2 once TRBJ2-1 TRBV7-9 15 TGTGCCAGCAGCTTACTGGCGGGAGCTTACAATGAGCAGTTCTTC CASSLLAGAYNEQFF
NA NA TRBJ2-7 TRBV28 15 TGTGCCAGCAGCTCTATTGGGGGAGGAGGCTACGAGCAGTACTTC CASSSIGGGGYEQYF
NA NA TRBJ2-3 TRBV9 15 TGTGCCAGCAGCCGAAAAACAGACCGCACAGATACGCAGTATTTT CASSRKTDRTDTQYF
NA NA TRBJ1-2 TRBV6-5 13 TGTGCCAGCAGTCCAAACAGGGACTATGGCTACACCTTC CASSPNRDYGYTF
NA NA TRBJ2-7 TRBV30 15 TGTGCCTGGAGCTTCGGCGGGGGCCGCTCCTACGAGCAGTACTTC CAWSFGGGRSYEQYF
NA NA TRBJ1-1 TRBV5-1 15 TGCGCCAGCAGCTTGGCCAGCCAGGCCGCTGAAGAAGCTTTCTTT CASSLASQAAEEAFF
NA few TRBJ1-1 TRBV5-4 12 TGTGCCAGCAGCCTGGACAGTGCTGAAGCTTTCTTT CASSLDSAEAFF
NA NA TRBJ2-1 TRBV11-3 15 TGTGCCAGCAGCTTGGACTTCAGCTCCTACAATGAGCAGTTCTTC CASSLDFSSYNEQFF
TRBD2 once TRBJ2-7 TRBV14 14 TGTGCCAGCAGCCAACTAGCGGGGGTCCCCGAGCAGTACTTC CASSQLAGVPEQYF
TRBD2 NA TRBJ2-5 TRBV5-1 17 TGCGCCAGCAGCTTGGCCATGGCGGGGGGGCCAGGAGAGACCCAGTACTTC CASSLAMAGGPGETQYF
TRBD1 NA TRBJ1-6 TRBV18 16 TGTGCCAGCTCACCGCCCGAACAGGGGGTGGCTTCACCCCTCCACTTT CASSPPEQGVASPLHF
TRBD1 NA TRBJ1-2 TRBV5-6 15 TGTGCCAGCAGCTTGTTACGGGGACAGCTCTATGGCTACACCTTC CASSLLRGQLYGYTF
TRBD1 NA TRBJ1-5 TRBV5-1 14 TGCGCCAGCAGCTTCACAGGGGGTAATCAGCCCCAGCATTTT CASSFTGGNQPQHF
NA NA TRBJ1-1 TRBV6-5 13 TGTGCCAGCAGGTGGACTGGGGAGACTGAAGCTTTCTTT CASRWTGETEAFF
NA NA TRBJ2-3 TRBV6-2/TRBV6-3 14 TGTGCCAGCAGTTACTTCCTACCCACAGATACGCAGTATTTT CASSYFLPTDTQYF
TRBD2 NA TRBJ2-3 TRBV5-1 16 TGCGCCAGCAGCACTCGACTAGCGGGGGGCACAGATACGCAGTATTTT CASSTRLAGGTDTQYF
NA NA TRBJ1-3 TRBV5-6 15 TGTGCCAGCAGCTGGAACCGGGGATCTGGAAACACCATATATTTT CASSWNRGSGNTIYF
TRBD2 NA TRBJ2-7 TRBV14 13 TGTGCCAGCAGCCAAATGACTAGCTTGGTGCAGTACTTC CASSQMTSLVQYF
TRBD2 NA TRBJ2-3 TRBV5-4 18 TGTGCCAGCAGCTGGGTCAGAGGGACTAGCAGAAGCACAGATACGCAGTATTTT CASSWVRGTSRSTDTQYF
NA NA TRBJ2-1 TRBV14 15 TGTGCCAGCAGCCAGGGCAGGGGACCCTACAATGAGCAGTTCTTC CASSQGRGPYNEQFF
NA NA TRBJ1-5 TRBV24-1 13 TGTGCCACCAGTGATTTTACGGGTCAGCCCCAGCATTTT CATSDFTGQPQHF
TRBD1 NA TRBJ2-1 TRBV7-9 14 TGTGCCAGCAGCTTAGTGGGACAGTACAATGAGCAGTTCTTC CASSLVGQYNEQFF
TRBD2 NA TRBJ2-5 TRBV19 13 TGTGCCAGTGCGGGACTAGATAAAGAGACCCAGTACTTC CASAGLDKETQYF
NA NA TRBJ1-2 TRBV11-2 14 TGTGCCAGCAGCAGACAACCCAAAACAGGCGGCTACACCTTC CASSRQPKTGGYTF
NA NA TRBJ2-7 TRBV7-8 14 TGTGCCAGCAGCCAAAGGGAGACTTCGGGAGAGCAGTACTTC CASSQRETSGEQYF
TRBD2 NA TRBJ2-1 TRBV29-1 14 TGCAGCGTTCTATCCGGACTAGCTGCCCATGAGCAGTTCTTC CSVLSGLAAHEQFF
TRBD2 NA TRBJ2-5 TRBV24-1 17 TGTGCCACCAGTGATCCCCGGGGACTAGCGGGAAGGCAGACCCAGTACTTC CATSDPRGLAGRQTQYF
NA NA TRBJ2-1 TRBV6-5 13 TGTGCCAGCAGTTCCGCGGGGTACACCGGGCAGTTCTTC CASSSAGYTGQFF
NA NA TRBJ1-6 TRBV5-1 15 TGCGCCAGCAGCTTGGAACCCACTGACTATTCACCCCTCCACTTT CASSLEPTDYSPLHF
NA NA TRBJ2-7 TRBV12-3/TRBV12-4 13 TGTGCCAGCAGTCCGGGACTCTACTACGAGCAGTACTTC CASSPGLYYEQYF
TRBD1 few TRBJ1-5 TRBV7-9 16 TGTGCCAGCAGCCCCGCCGGGACAGGGTATTTTCAGCCCCAGCATTTT CASSPAGTGYFQPQHF
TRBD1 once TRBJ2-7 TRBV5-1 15 TGCGCCAGCAGCGGGACCGGGACAGGGGTTTTCGAGCAGTACTTC CASSGTGTGVFEQYF
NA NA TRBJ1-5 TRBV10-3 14 TGTGCCATCAGCAGGGGCGAGGGCAATCAGCCCCAGCATTTT CAISRGEGNQPQHF
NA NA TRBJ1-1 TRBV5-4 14 TGTGCCAGCACCATCGACAAAAGTGGCACTGAAGCTTTCTTT CASTIDKSGTEAFF
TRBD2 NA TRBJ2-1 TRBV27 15 TGTGCCAGCAGTCTCATTAATAGCGGGGACAATGAGCAGTTCTTC CASSLINSGDNEQFF
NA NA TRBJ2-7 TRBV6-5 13 TGTGCCAGCAGTAAGGACTTGACCTACGAGCAGTACTTC CASSKDLTYEQYF